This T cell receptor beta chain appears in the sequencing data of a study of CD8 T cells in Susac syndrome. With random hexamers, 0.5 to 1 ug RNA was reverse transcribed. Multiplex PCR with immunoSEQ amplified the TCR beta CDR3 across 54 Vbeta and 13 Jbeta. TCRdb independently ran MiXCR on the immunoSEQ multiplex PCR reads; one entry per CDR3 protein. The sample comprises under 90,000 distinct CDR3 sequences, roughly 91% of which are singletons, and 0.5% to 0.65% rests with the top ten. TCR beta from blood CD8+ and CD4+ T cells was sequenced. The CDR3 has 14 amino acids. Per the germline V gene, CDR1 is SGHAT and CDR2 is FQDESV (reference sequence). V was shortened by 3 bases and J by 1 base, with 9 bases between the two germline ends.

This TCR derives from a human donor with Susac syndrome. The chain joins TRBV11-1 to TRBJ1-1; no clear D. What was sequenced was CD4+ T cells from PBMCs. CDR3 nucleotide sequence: TGTGCCAGCAGCTTGAGGGTAGGGAACACTGAAGCTTTCTTT. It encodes CASSLRVGNTEAFF.